The 17 T cell receptor beta chains in this list originate from one sample, sequenced in a study of T cells in women clearing cervical HPV infection. Measured with immunoSEQ multiplex PCR; TCRdb has only the in-frame clones, and not every one. The sample holds approximately 38,000 clones. Sequenced material: blood buffy coat. These receptor sequences come from a woman between 18 and 69 years old with a cervical HPV16 infection that either progressed to CIN3+ or cleared (not recorded which).

As to this clone: With the read ending 3 residues before the CDR3 end, the germline J gene is used to fill in that end. This chain uses TRBV13 with TRBJ1-2, with D possibly TRBD1 on 6 matching bases. Germline CDR1 PRHDT, CDR2 FYEKMQ (reference sequence). CDR3 length: 14 amino acids. CDR3 protein: CASSFLNRDQGYTF. The CDR3 DNA, read in part, is TGTGCCAGCAGCTTCCTTAACAGGGATCAAGGC.

With respect to this clone: Read coverage stops 3 residues before the CDR3 terminus; the germline J gene supplies the remainder. The chain carries TRBV18 and TRBJ1-2, with a weak D call TRBD1 (6 bases). Germline V gene sequence: CDR1 KGHSH, CDR2 LQKENI. This CDR3 is 14 amino acids long. The CDR3 DNA, read in part, is TGTGCCAGCTCACCCCTAGACAGGAAAGAAGAC. This translates into CASSPLDRKED. The whole CDR3 reads CASSPLDRKEDYTF.

Details on this clone: The missing CDR3 end, 3 residues past where the read stops, is filled in from the germline J gene. The genes are TRBV10-2 and TRBJ1-6, with TRBD1 as a possible D gene (6 bases). Per germline, CDR1 WSHSY and CDR2 SAAADI. CDR3 length: 15 residues. The V and J ends lost 2 bases and 7 bases respectively, with 12 bases between them. The CDR3 bases that were read are TGCGCCAGCAGTGAGGTCTACAGGGAGAATTCACCC. Its protein is CASSEVYRENSP. The CDR3 in full is CASSEVYRENSPLHF.

The DNA read from the CDR3 is TGTGCCAGCAGCCCCTGGGAGGGGCAGCCC. This sequence encodes CASSPWEGQP. The entire CDR3 reads CASSPWEGQPQHF. The rearrangement uses TRBV5-6 and TRBJ1-5, with D possibly being TRBD1 (5 bases). The read is 3 residues too short to cover the CDR3 end, so that end is filled in from the germline J gene. The CDR3 contains 13 residues. Trimming removed 4 bases at V and 7 bases at J, with 12 bases between. Per the germline V gene, CDR1 is SGHDT and CDR2 is YYEEEE.

Notes on this clone: The observed sequence ends 3 residues before the CDR3 terminus, with the missing tail filled in from the germline J gene. This chain uses TRBV18 with TRBJ1-1, with D maybe TRBD1 (6 bases). This CDR3 is 14 amino acids long. Germline V gene sequence: CDR1 KGHSH, CDR2 LQKENI. CDR3 amino acids: CASSPQSERDIAFF. The CDR3 DNA, read in part, is TGTGCCAGCTCACCACAATCAGAAAGGGACATT.

As for this clone: The CDR3 end lies 3 residues beyond the end of the read and is filled in from the germline J gene. The rearrangement joins TRBV11-2 to TRBJ2-5; 7 nucleotides agree with TRBD2. V was pared by 3 bases and J by 5 bases, with 3 bases of the junction left unmatched. The CDR3 length is 13 residues. Germline CDR1 and CDR2: SGHAT and FQNNGV. The CDR3: CASSFGLVETQYF. Incomplete CDR3 DNA: TGTGCCAGCAGCTTTGGACTAGTGGAGACC.

With respect to this clone: The CDR3 is cut off 3 residues early in the read; its end comes from the germline J gene. J is TRBJ1-3 and V is TRBV2, with D perhaps TRBD1 (6 bases). Germline V gene lookup returns CDR1 SNHLY and CDR2 FYNNEI. V was clipped by 10 bases and J by 2 bases, with 12 bases between them. This CDR3 region has 13 residues. The CDR3 bases that were read are TGTGCCAACCACAGGGACGCTGGAAACACC. Protein product: CANHRDAGNT. The entire CDR3 is CANHRDAGNTIYF.

Worth noting for this clone: The CDR3 goes on 3 residues after the read ends, and that part is filled in from the germline J gene. This chain uses TRBV20-1 with TRBJ1-4; 8 positions agree with TRBD1. Per germline, CDR1 DFQATT and CDR2 SNEGSKA (reference sequence). V was pared by 1 base and J by 8 bases, with 9 bases of the junction left unmatched. The CDR3 spans 15 residues. The covered CDR3 bases are TGCAGTGCTAGAGTGGAGGACAGGGCTTGGGAAAAA. Translated, it gives CSARVEDRAWEK. The full-length CDR3 reads as CSARVEDRAWEKLFF.

Remarks on this clone: The read stops 3 residues short of the end of the CDR3; the missing end is completed from the germline J gene. The chain recombines TRBV7-6 with TRBJ2-1; 9 nucleotides line up with TRBD2. Germline V gene data show CDR1 as SGHVS and CDR2 as FNYEAQ. The CDR3 has 12 residues. Germline trimming cut 5 bases from V and 8 bases from J; bases unmatched to any gene: 1. CDR3 in amino acids: CASSRLADEQFF. The sequenced CDR3 bases are TGTGCCAGCAGCCGACTAGCGGATGAG. Together with reference TRBV7-6 and TRBJ2-1, the CDR3 gives the full variable domain: GAGVSQSPRYKVTKRGQDVALRCDPISGHVSLYWYRQALGQGPEFLTYFNYEAQQDKSGLPNDRFSAERPEGSISTLTIQRTEQRDSAMYRCASSRLADEQFFGPGTRLTVL.

Regarding this clone: The read terminates 3 residues ahead of where the CDR3 ends, so the germline J gene completes it. The V gene is TRBV20-1, the J gene TRBJ2-2; 7 positions agree with TRBD1. Germline V gene data show CDR1 as DFQATT and CDR2 as SNEGSKA (reference sequence). This CDR3 spans 15 amino acids. The CDR3 loop is CSARARGPLNEKLFF. The CDR3 bases that were read are TGCAGTGCTAGAGCGAGGGGGCCCTTAAATGAAAAG.

As concerns this clone: The sequence runs out 3 residues before the end of the CDR3; the remainder is reconstructed from the germline J gene. This chain links TRBV7-9 with TRBJ1-2; D unresolved. Germline V lookup: CDR1 SEHNR, CDR2 FQNEAQ (reference sequence). CDR3 length equals 12 residues. Partial CDR3 DNA: TGTGCCAGCAGCCCGTCTGCCTACGAC. Translation gives CASSPSAYD. The entire CDR3 reads CASSPSAYDYTF. Drawing the rest from reference TRBV7-9 and TRBJ1-2, the complete variable domain is DTGVSQNPRHKITKRGQNVTFRCDPISEHNRLYWYRQTLGQGPEFLTYFQNEAQLEKSRLLSDRFSAERPKGSFSTLEIQRTEQGDSAMYLCASSPSAYDYTFGSGTRLTVV.

Turning to this clone: The read ends 3 residues before the CDR3 terminus; that terminus is restored from the germline J gene. The genes are TRBV29-1 and TRBJ2-5, with D possibly TRBD1 on 5 matching bases. Between the trimmed V and J ends, which lost 3 bases and 3 bases, there was a span of 29 bases. This CDR3 is 19 amino acids long. CDR1 and CDR2 from the germline V gene are SQVTM and ANQGSEA. The CDR3 loop is CSVDWKNNVPRQMKETQYF. The covered CDR3 bases are TGCAGCGTTGATTGGAAAAATAACGTACCCCGACAGATGAAAGAGACC.

In regard to this clone: The sequenced fragment ends 3 residues before the CDR3 boundary, so the rest is inferred from the germline J gene. The rearrangement joins TRBV12-3 or TRBV12-4 to TRBJ2-7; D is perhaps TRBD2 (6 bases). Trimming pared 2 bases from V and 1 base from J, leaving 9 bases between. The CDR3 spans 14 residues. The CDR3 spells CASSLYGGSYEQYF. CDR3 DNA, as far as it was read: TGTGCCAGCAGTTTATATGGGGGGTCCTACGAG.

Details on this clone: The read ends 3 residues early relative to the CDR3; the germline J gene fills the gap. The V gene is TRBV20-1, the J gene TRBJ1-1; D gene ambiguous. This CDR3 comprises 12 residues. Germline CDR1 reads DFQATT; CDR2 reads SNEGSKA (reference sequence). V lost 6 bases, J lost 4 bases, and 12 bases lay in between. Incomplete CDR3 DNA: TGCAGTGCCCCCCAGGCTTTCACTGAA. This translates into CSAPQAFTE. The full CDR3 is CSAPQAFTEAFF.

CDR3 DNA (partial): TGTGCCAGCTCACCCCCCCTCCGGAAGGGGGCTGGAAACACC. It specifies CASSPPLRKGAGNT. The whole CDR3 reads CASSPPLRKGAGNTIYF. V gene TRBV18 combines with J gene TRBJ1-3; D is possibly TRBD1 (6 bases). Read sequence stops 3 residues before the CDR3 end, and the germline J gene provides the missing end. The length of the CDR3 is 17 residues. With 3 bases removed from V and 2 bases from J, the gap between germline ends came to 17 bases. The germline V gene encodes CDR1 KGHSH and CDR2 LQKENI.

Turning to this clone: Coverage ceases 3 residues before the CDR3 finishes, and the germline J gene fills in the end. The chain employs TRBV20-1 and TRBJ1-1; 8 positions agree with TRBD1. Trimming at V came to 0 bases and at J to 0 bases, leaving 6 bases not matched to a gene. The germline gives CDR1 DFQATT, CDR2 SNEGSKA (reference sequence). This CDR3 spans 16 amino acids. CDR3 bases read: TGCAGTGCTAGAGATACAGGGGGGTGGTTGAACACTGAA. The encoded protein is CSARDTGGWLNTE. The full-length CDR3 reads as CSARDTGGWLNTEAFF.

Notes on this clone: The CDR3 end lies 3 residues beyond the end of the read and is filled in from the germline J gene. This chain connects TRBV7-8 to TRBJ2-7; 8 bases match TRBD2. From germline, CDR1 is SGHVS and CDR2 FQNEAQ. The CDR3 is 15 amino acids. The ends lost 4 bases at V and 3 bases at J; junction bases unmatched: 8. The CDR3 bases that were read are TGTGCCAGCAGCTCAAAAGCGGGGGTGGACTACGAG. It translates to CASSSKAGVDYE. Given in full, the CDR3 is CASSSKAGVDYEQYF.